What follows describes a single T cell receptor (beta chain). What it recognizes is unknown. The record originates from a study of CD8 T cells in ankylosing spondylitis. The CDR3 has 16 residues. Trimming shortened V by 1 base and J by 4 bases, and 18 bases separated the two germline ends. Germline V gene data show CDR1 as DFQATT and CDR2 as SNEGSKA (reference sequence). General study findings and limits: The study identified a TCR beta motif of seven or eight highly homologous variants that appeared characteristic of ankylosing spondylitis blood.

Using quantitative 5'-RACE with molecular barcodes, the authors made TCR beta libraries. A single record per CDR3 protein comes from TCRdb applying MiXCR to the 5' RACE reads. The repertoire has about 260,000 distinct CDR3 sequences, roughly a quarter of them found once; the top ten carry about 0.6%. The sequence was obtained from a male donor with ankylosing spondylitis or in good health (not recorded which). The chain combines TRBV20-1 with TRBJ2-3; D tentatively fits TRBD1 or TRBD2 (6 bases each). The material sequenced was blood, either unsorted or a sorted T cell fraction (not recorded which). The CDR3 sequence: CSARGLVPGGPDTQYF. The CDR3 bases are TGCAGTGCTAGAGGTTTGGTCCCCGGGGGCCCAGATACGCAGTATTTT.